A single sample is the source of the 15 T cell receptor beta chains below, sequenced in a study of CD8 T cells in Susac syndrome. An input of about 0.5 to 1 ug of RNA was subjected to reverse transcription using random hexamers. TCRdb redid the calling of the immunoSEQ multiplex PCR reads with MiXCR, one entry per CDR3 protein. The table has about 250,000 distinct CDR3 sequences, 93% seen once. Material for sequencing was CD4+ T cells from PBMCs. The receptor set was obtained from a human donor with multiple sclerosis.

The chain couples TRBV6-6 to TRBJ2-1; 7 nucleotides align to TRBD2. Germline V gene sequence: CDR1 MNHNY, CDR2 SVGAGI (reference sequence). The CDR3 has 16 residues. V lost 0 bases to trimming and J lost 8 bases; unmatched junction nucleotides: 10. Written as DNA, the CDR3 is TGTGCCAGCAGTTACTCGCGCGTAGCGGGTAGGGATGAGCAGTTCTTC. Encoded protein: CASSYSRVAGRDEQFF.

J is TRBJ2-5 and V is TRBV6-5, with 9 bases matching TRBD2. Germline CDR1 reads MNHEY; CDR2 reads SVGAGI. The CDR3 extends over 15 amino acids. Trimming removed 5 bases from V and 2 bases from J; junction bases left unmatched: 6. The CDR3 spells CASSHPGLAQETQYF. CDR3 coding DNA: TGTGCCAGCAGTCATCCGGGACTAGCTCAAGAGACCCAGTACTTC.

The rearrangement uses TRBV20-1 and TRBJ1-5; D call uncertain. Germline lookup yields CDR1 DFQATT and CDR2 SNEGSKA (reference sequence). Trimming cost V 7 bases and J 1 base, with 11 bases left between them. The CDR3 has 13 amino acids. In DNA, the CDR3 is TGCAGTGTGGGTTTGGGGAGCAATCAGCCCCAGCATTTT. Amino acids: CSVGLGSNQPQHF.

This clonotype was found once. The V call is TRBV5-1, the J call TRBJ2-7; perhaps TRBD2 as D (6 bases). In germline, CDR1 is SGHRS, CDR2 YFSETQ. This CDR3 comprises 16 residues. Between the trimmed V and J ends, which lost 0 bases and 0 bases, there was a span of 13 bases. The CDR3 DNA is TGCGCCAGCAGCTTGGCCGGAAGCGGGTCCTCCTACGAGCAGTACTTC. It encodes CASSLAGSGSSYEQYF.

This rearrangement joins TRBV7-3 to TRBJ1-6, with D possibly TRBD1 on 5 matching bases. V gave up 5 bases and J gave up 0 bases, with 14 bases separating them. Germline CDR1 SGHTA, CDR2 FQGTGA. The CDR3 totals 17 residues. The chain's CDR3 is CASSPLGGSSYNSPLHF. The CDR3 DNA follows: TGTGCCAGCAGCCCCCTCGGGGGGAGCTCCTATAATTCACCCCTCCACTTT.

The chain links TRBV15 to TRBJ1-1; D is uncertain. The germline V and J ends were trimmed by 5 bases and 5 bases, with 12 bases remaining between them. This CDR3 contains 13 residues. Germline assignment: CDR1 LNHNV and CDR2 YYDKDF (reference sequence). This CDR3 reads CATSLHRRTEAFF. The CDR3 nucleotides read TGTGCCACCAGCTTACACCGAAGGACTGAAGCTTTCTTT. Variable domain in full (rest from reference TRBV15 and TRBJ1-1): DAMVIQNPRYQVTQFGKPVTLSCSQTLNHNVMYWYQQKSSQAPKLLFHYYDKDFNNEADTPDNFQSRRPNTSFCFLDIRSPGLGDTAMYLCATSLHRRTEAFFGQGTRLTVV.

CDR3 in DNA: TGTGCCAGCAGTTTAATCAATTTGGAGACCCAGTACTTC. Amino acids: CASSLINLETQYF. The chain links TRBV12-3 or TRBV12-4 to TRBJ2-5, with D hard to call. V lost 2 bases, J lost 5 bases, and 9 bases lay in between. The CDR3 has 13 amino acids.

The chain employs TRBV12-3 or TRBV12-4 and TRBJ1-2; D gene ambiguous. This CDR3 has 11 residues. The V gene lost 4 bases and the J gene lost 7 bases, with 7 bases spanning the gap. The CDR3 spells CASSSKGGYTF. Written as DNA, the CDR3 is TGTGCCAGCAGTTCCAAGGGTGGCTACACCTTC.

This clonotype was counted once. The CDR3 spells CSVDGGFTGELFF. The DNA of the CDR3 is TGCAGCGTTGATGGCGGGTTCACCGGGGAGCTGTTTTTT. The gene calls are TRBV29-1 and TRBJ2-2; the D gene is possibly TRBD2 (5 bases). Germline assignment: CDR1 SQVTM and CDR2 ANQGSEA. The germline V and J ends were trimmed by 3 bases and 4 bases, with 9 bases remaining between them. The CDR3 extends over 13 amino acids.

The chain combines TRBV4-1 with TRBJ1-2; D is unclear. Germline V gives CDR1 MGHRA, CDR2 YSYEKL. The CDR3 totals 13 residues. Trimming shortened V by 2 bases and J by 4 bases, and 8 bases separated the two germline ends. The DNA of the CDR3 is TGCGCCAGCAGCCAACCAGACTTCTATGGCTACACCTTC. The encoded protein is CASSQPDFYGYTF.

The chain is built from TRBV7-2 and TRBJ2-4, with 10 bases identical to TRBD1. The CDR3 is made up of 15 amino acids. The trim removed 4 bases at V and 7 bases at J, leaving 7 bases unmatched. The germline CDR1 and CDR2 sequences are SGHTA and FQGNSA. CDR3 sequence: CASSSPGQGWNIQYF. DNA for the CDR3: TGTGCCAGCAGCTCGCCGGGACAGGGGTGGAACATTCAGTACTTC.

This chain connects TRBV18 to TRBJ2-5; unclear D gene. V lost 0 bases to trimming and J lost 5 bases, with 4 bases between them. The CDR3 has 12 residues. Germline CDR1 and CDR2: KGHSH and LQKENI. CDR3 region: CASSPPEETQYF. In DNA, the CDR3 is TGTGCCAGCTCACCACCAGAGGAGACCCAGTACTTC.

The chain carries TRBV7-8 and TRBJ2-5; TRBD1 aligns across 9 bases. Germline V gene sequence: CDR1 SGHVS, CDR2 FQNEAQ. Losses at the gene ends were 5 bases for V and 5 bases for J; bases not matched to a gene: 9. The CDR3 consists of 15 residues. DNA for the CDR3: TGTGCCAGCAGCCGTGGACAGGGGTTGCTGGAGACCCAGTACTTC. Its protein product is CASSRGQGLLETQYF.

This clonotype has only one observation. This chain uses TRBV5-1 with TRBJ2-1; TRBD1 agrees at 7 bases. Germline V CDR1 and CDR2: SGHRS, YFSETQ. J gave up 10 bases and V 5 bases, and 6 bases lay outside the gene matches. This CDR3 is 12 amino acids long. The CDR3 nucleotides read TGCGCCAGCAGGATTGACAGGGACGAGCAGTTCTTC. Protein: CASRIDRDEQFF.

CDR3 nucleotides: TGTGCCAGCAGTGAGGGACAGTTCACTTACGAGCAGTACTTC. This encodes CASSEGQFTYEQYF. The chain employs TRBV6-1 and TRBJ2-7, with 7 bases identical to TRBD1. Germline CDR1 reads MNHNS; CDR2 reads SASEGT. The CDR3 has 14 amino acids. V lost 3 bases, J lost 4 bases, and 6 bases stayed unmatched.